The 5 T cell receptor beta chains below come from one sample, sequenced in a study of identical twins. MiXCR, run by TCRdb on the 5' RACE reads, gives a single entry per CDR3 protein. The sample holds 1,800,000 or so distinct CDR3 sequences; about 30% are singletons and the top ten take under 0.35%. The sequencing sample was made of cord blood. Receptor source: a newborn girl in good health.

This rearrangement joins TRBV2 to TRBJ2-2; D uncertain. The CDR3 runs 13 residues. Germline V lookup: CDR1 SNHLY, CDR2 FYNNEI. V lost 8 bases and J lost 2, with 9 bases in between. CDR3 sequence: CASGSKNTGELFF. The CDR3 DNA follows: TGTGCCAGCGGCTCTAAAAACACCGGGGAGCTGTTTTTT. Supplemented by reference TRBV2 and TRBJ2-2, the full variable domain reads EPEVTQTPSHQVTQMGQEVILRCVPISNHLYFYWYRQILGQKVEFLVSFYNNEISEKSEIFDDQFSVERPDGSNFTLKIRSTKLEDSAMYFCASGSKNTGELFFGEGSRLTVL.

This rearrangement joins TRBV11-2 to TRBJ2-1; 9 bases match TRBD2. Trimming took 5 bases from V and 7 from J; bases not matched to a gene: 9. The CDR3 is made up of 15 amino acids. The germline CDR1 and CDR2 sequences are SGHAT and FQNNGV. The CDR3: CASSAIAGVGNEQFF. The CDR3 nucleotides read TGTGCCAGCAGCGCGATAGCGGGAGTGGGGAATGAGCAGTTCTTC.

V and J are TRBV6-5 and TRBJ2-3; weak D call: TRBD2 (5 bases). The CDR3 is 14 residues long. Germline V gene sequence: CDR1 MNHEY, CDR2 SVGAGI. The V gene lost 2 bases and the J gene lost 1 base, with 7 bases spanning the gap. The CDR3 is CASSYTGCTDTQYF. CDR3 in DNA: TGTGCCAGCAGTTACACGGGGTGCACAGATACGCAGTATTTT.

V and J are TRBV27 and TRBJ2-5, with TRBD1 as a possible D gene (6 bases). The DNA end favors TRBJ2-7, so the J call may be wrong. Germline V CDR1 and CDR2: MNHEY, SMNVEV (reference sequence). The CDR3 is 13 amino acids. Here the CDR3 reads CASRPTGAYEQYF. The DNA of the CDR3 is TGTGCCAGCAGGCCGACAGGAGCCTACGAGCAGTACTTC.

As for this clonotype: The DNA is omitted, as the CDR3 cannot be located on it reliably, and the CDR3 follows TCRdb's listing. The chain links TRBV7-8 to TRBJ2-1; the table's TRBD2 call for D was not verified on the DNA. Germline CDR1 SGHVS, CDR2 FQNEAQ. The CDR3 length is 22 residues, termini included. CDR3 in amino acids: CASSFYICSASYGRPTYNEQFF.